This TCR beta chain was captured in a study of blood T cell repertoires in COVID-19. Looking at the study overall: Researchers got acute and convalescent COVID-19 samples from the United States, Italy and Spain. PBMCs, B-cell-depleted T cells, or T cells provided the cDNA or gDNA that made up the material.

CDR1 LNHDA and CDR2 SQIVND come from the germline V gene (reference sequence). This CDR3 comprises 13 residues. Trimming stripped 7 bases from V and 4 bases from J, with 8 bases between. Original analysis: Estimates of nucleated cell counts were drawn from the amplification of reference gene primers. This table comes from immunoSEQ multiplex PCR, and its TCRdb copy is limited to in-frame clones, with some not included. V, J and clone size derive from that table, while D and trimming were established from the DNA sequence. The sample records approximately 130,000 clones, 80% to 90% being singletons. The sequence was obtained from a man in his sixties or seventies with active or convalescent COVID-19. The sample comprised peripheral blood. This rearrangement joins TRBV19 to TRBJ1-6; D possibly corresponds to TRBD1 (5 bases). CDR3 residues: CASTGGYNSPLHF. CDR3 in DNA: TGTGCCAGTACGGGGGGATATAATTCACCCCTCCACTTT.